Each of the 5 T cell receptor beta chains below was sequenced from the same sample in a study of T cell repertoires in cytomegalovirus infection. These TCRs are of unknown antigen specificity. MiXCR was run by TCRdb on the reads, yielding one entry per CDR3 protein. The sample lists hundreds of thousands of distinct CDR3 sequences, more than 25% seen once, with over 11% in the top ten. The source was cultured CD8+ T cells from PBMCs, collected from culture after CMV antigen stimulation. The source is a human donor in good health (CMV status not recorded). Some clones in this sample may be carry-over from other donors' samples.

The chain's CDR3 is CASRPKLRVDMNTEAFF. The CDR3 DNA reads as TGTGCCAGTAGACCAAAACTCCGAGTTGACATGAACACTGAAGCTTTCTTT. The chain links TRBV19 to TRBJ1-1, with no clear D. The V end lost 6 bases, the J end lost 0 bases, and 20 bases lay between the germline ends. This CDR3 region has 17 residues. Germline lookup yields CDR1 LNHDA and CDR2 SQIVND (reference sequence). The full variable domain, in which reference TRBV19 and TRBJ1-1 provide the parts outside the CDR3, is DGGITQSPKYLFRKEGQNVTLSCEQNLNHDAMYWYRQDPGQGLRLIYYSQIVNDFQKGDIAEGYSVSREKKESFPLTVTSAQKNPTAFYLCASRPKLRVDMNTEAFFGQGTRLTVV.

A few counts support this clonotype. The chain recombines TRBV7-9 with TRBJ2-7; D may be TRBD2 (6 bases). Germline lookup yields CDR1 SEHNR and CDR2 FQNEAQ (reference sequence). The ends were cut back, 5 bases at V and 0 bases at J, with 17 bases in the middle. The CDR3 length is 16 residues. The DNA of the CDR3 is TGTGCCAGCAGCCCTCCCCGGGACTCGAGCTCCTACGAGCAGTACTTC. This translates into CASSPPRDSSSYEQYF.

V usage is TRBV11-2 and J usage is TRBJ1-2, with no clear D. The length of the CDR3 is 18 residues. Trimming shortened V by 0 bases and J by 4 bases, and 21 bases separated the two germline ends. CDR1 and CDR2 (germline): SGHAT, FQNNGV. CDR3 DNA sequence: TGTGCCAGCAGCTTAGATGGTTGGGGAAGGGAAGTGTCCTATGGCTACACCTTC. This gives the protein CASSLDGWGREVSYGYTF.

At least ten counts were recorded for this clonotype. CDR3 DNA: TGTGCCAGCAGGGGAGCCTGGGGCAATCAGCCCCAGCATTTT. It encodes CASRGAWGNQPQHF. The chain joins TRBV12-3 or TRBV12-4 to TRBJ1-5, with unresolved D. Trimming removed 6 bases from V and 2 bases from J, with 11 bases in between. The CDR3 is 14 residues long.

The chain couples TRBV28 to TRBJ1-6; D unclear. CDR1 is MDHEN, CDR2 SYDVKM, per germline. The CDR3 totals 13 residues. Trimming removed 5 bases from V and 7 bases from J, with 9 bases in between. The CDR3 here is CASSDTGNSPLHF. DNA for the CDR3: TGTGCCAGCAGTGACACGGGGAATTCACCCCTCCACTTT.